This T cell receptor (beta chain) was captured in a study of shared clonotypes between healthy human individuals. The sample holds a few counts of this clone. V gave up 7 bases and J gave up 4 bases, with 11 bases separating them. The CDR3 runs to 12 residues. Germline assignment: CDR1 MDHEN and CDR2 SYDVKM. The method was immunoSEQ multiplex PCR; TCRdb's version includes in-frame clones alone and lacks a portion of them. The sample includes 850,000 to 1,100,000 clones, approximately 80% of them seen just once. This chain joins TRBV28 and TRBJ2-7, with D perhaps TRBD2 (5 bases). The TCR sequence derives from a man between 18 and 29 years old in good health. Some clones in this sample may be carry-over from other donors' samples. Sequences were obtained from memory CD4+ T cells from PBMCs. The subset is: CD45RA-negative fraction. This CDR3 is CASKASRYEQYF. The CDR3 bases are TGTGCCAGCAAGGCTAGCAGATACGAGCAGTACTTC.